The rows below give T cell receptor beta chains drawn from one sample of a study of Graves' ophthalmopathy and Graves' hyperthyroidism. TCRdb reprocessed the multiplex PCR reads via MiXCR and lists one record per CDR3 protein. The table includes 45,000 to 60,000 distinct CDR3 sequences, less than 65% detected once. Material: peripheral blood. The source is an adult woman with Graves' ophthalmopathy. Both conserved end residues are part of each CDR3. D genes are given only for firm matches. Expanded clones get a size class; other rows say once, few or many, or leave the size out.

clone_size: -; v_call: TRBV5-1; d_call: -; j_call: TRBJ2-3; cdr3_aa: CASSLDDSGGPGTDTQYF; cdr3_nt: TGCGCCAGCAGCTTGGATGACTCTGGAGGCCCGGGCACAGATACGCAGTATTTT
clone_size: -; v_call: TRBV9; d_call: -; j_call: TRBJ2-2; cdr3_aa: CASSISGGGELFF; cdr3_nt: TGTGCCAGCAGCATAAGTGGCGGCGGGGAGCTGTTTTTT
clone_size: -; v_call: TRBV9; d_call: TRBD1; j_call: TRBJ2-7; cdr3_aa: CASSVGGDREQYF; cdr3_nt: TGTGCCAGCAGCGTAGGCGGGGACAGGGAGCAGTACTTC
clone_size: -; v_call: TRBV24-1; d_call: -; j_call: TRBJ1-1; cdr3_aa: CATRRGTEAFF; cdr3_nt: TGTGCCACCAGGAGGGGGACTGAAGCTTTCTTT
clone_size: -; v_call: TRBV12-3/TRBV12-4; d_call: TRBD2; j_call: TRBJ2-7; cdr3_aa: CASRSWGEGHYEQYF; cdr3_nt: TGTGCCAGCAGGTCCTGGGGGGAGGGCCATTACGAGCAGTACTTC
clone_size: -; v_call: TRBV20-1; d_call: -; j_call: TRBJ2-7; cdr3_aa: CSARWDFSYEQYF; cdr3_nt: TGCAGTGCTAGATGGGACTTCTCCTACGAGCAGTACTTC
clone_size: many; v_call: TRBV7-9; d_call: TRBD1; j_call: TRBJ2-1; cdr3_aa: CASSLNVAGGYNEQFF; cdr3_nt: TGTGCCAGCAGCTTAAATGTGGCAGGGGGCTACAATGAGCAGTTCTTC
clone_size: once; v_call: TRBV6-2/TRBV6-3; d_call: -; j_call: TRBJ1-5; cdr3_aa: CASKSGASGNQPQHF; cdr3_nt: TGTGCCAGCAAATCCGGAGCTTCCGGCAATCAGCCCCAGCATTTT
clone_size: many; v_call: TRBV9; d_call: TRBD1; j_call: TRBJ1-6; cdr3_aa: CASSPRTGGLKSPLHF; cdr3_nt: TGTGCCAGCAGCCCACGGACAGGGGGCTTGAAATCACCCCTCCACTTT
clone_size: once; v_call: TRBV9; d_call: TRBD2; j_call: TRBJ2-3; cdr3_aa: CASSRGLGFSADTQYF; cdr3_nt: TGTGCCAGCAGCCGGGGACTAGGATTTTCGGCAGATACGCAGTATTTT
clone_size: many; v_call: TRBV4-3; d_call: -; j_call: TRBJ1-2; cdr3_aa: CASSQDRSGSGYTF; cdr3_nt: TGCGCCAGCAGCCAAGATCGATCGGGCTCGGGCTACACCTTC
clone_size: many; v_call: TRBV20-1; d_call: -; j_call: TRBJ1-1; cdr3_aa: CSAARDGTGAEAFF; cdr3_nt: TGCAGTGCTGCCCGAGATGGGACGGGCGCTGAAGCTTTCTTT